This TCR beta chain was profiled in a study of blood T cell repertoires in COVID-19. Study information: Samples taken during acute and convalescent COVID-19 were collected in the United States, Italy and Spain. T cells, B-cell-depleted T cells, or PBMCs supplied cDNA or gDNA.

Germline V lookup: CDR1 SGHTS, CDR2 YDEGEE. The length of the CDR3 is 16 residues. V was clipped by 4 bases and J by 2 bases, with 18 bases between them. Assay: immunoSEQ multiplex PCR; the TCRdb copy retains only in-frame clones and omits some. The sample lists roughly 190,000 clones; approximately 82% were seen once. This sequence was found in a man aged 45-60 years with active or convalescent COVID-19. This chain connects TRBV5-8 to TRBJ1-1; a weak D match, TRBD1 (6 bases). Material for sequencing was peripheral blood. CDR3 sequence (DNA): TGTGCCAGCAGCCCGTGGAGTCAGGGGTTTAACACTGAAGCTTTCTTT. Translation: CASSPWSQGFNTEAFF.